This T cell receptor (beta chain) was recovered during a study of blood T cell repertoires in COVID-19. Measured with immunoSEQ multiplex PCR; TCRdb has only the in-frame clones, and not every one. This sample has approximately 240,000 clones, with around 90% found just once. Recruits, aged about 18 to 100 years, lived in 24 US areas. The TCR was taken from a woman aged 25 to 39 with acute COVID-19. Sequencing input: PBMCs or T cells enriched from blood (not recorded which).

The CDR3 loop is CASSQDVTPAGGNSPLHF. CDR3 DNA sequence: TGCGCCAGCAGCCAAGATGTGACCCCCGCGGGGGGGAATTCACCCCTCCACTTT. The chain has TRBV4-1 and TRBJ1-6, with D tentatively TRBD1 (5 bases). This CDR3 has 18 residues. V gave up 0 bases and J gave up 7 bases, with 19 bases separating them. CDR1 is MGHRA, CDR2 YSYEKL, per germline.